This T cell receptor beta chain was obtained from a study of CD8 T cells in Susac syndrome. An input of 0.5 to 1 ug of RNA was subjected to reverse transcription using random hexamers. From the immunoSEQ multiplex PCR reads, TCRdb called clonotypes with MiXCR, one entry per CDR3 protein. The sample records 330,000 or so distinct CDR3 sequences, 65% to 90% being singletons. The CDR3 totals 14 residues. Deletions cut 5 bases from V and 0 bases from J, with 11 bases between. The germline gives CDR1 MNHEY, CDR2 SVGAGI. The chain uses TRBV6-5 and TRBJ2-7; D call uncertain. The receptor's source is a human donor with multiple sclerosis. The sample comprised CD8+ T cells from PBMCs. The CDR3 DNA is TGTGCCAGCAGTGGCACGGCTTTCTCCTACGAGCAGTACTTC. It encodes CASSGTAFSYEQYF.